This T cell receptor (beta chain) was obtained from a study of shared clonotypes between healthy human individuals. Germline V gives CDR1 GTSNPN, CDR2 SVGIG (reference sequence). Between the trimmed V and J ends, which lost 4 bases and 5 bases, there was a span of 17 bases. There are 14 residues in the CDR3. As to this clone: Its target is unknown.

Every immunoSEQ plate was one replicate of a subset's evenly spread DNA. DNA from unsorted PBMC was sequenced on ten immunoSEQ deep assay plates. The method was immunoSEQ multiplex PCR; TCRdb's version includes in-frame clones alone and lacks a portion of them. Of some 480,000 clones listed, roughly 78% are singletons. Study-wide findings and caveats: Only blood underwent sampling, and tissue repertoires likely differ.

Among the donors, all were Caucasian adults who lived in Nashville, Tennessee. The rearrangement links TRBV30 to TRBJ1-1; a weak D match, TRBD1 (6 bases). Input material: PBMCs. This TCR was recovered from a woman aged 40-49 years in good health. Some clones in this sample may be carry-over from other donors' samples. CDR3 protein: CAWTLGQRETEAFF. CDR3 DNA: TGTGCCTGGACCCTCGGACAGAGAGAAACTGAAGCTTTCTTT. Drawing the rest from reference TRBV30 and TRBJ1-1, the complete variable domain is SQTIHQWPATLVQPVGSPLSLECTVEGTSNPNLYWYRQAAGRGLQLLFYSVGIGQISSEVPQNLSASRPQDRQFILSSKKLLLSDSGFYLCAWTLGQRETEAFFGQGTRLTVV.